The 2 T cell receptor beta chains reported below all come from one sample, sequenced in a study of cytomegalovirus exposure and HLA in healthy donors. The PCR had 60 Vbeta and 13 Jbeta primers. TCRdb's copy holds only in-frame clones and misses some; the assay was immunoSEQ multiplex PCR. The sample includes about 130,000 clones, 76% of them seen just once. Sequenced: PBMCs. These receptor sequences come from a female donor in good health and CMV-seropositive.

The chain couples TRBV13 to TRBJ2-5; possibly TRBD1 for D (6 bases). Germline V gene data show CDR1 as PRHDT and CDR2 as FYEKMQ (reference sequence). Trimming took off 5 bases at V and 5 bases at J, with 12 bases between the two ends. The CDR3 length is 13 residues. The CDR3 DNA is TGTGCCAGCAGCACACAGGGTACGGAGACCCAGTACTTC. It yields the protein CASSTQGTETQYF.

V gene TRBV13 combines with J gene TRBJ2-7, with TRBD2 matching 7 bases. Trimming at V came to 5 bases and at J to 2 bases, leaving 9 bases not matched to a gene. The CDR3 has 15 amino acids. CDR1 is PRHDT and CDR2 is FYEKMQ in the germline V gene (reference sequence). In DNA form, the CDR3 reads TGTGCCAGCAGCGCTCTTGGGGGGGGTACCTACGAGCAGTACTTC. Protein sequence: CASSALGGGTYEQYF.